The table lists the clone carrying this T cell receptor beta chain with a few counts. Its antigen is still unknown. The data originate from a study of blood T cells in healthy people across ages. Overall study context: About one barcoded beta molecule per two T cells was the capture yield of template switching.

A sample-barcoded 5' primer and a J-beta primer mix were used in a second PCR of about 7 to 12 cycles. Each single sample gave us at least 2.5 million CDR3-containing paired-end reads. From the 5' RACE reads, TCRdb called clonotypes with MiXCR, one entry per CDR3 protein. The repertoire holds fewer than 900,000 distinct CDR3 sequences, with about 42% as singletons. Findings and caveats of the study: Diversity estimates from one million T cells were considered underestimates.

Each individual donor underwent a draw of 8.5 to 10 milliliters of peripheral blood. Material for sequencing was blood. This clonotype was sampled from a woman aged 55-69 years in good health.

The CDR3 sequence is CASSLQPAPNTGELFF. In nucleotides, the CDR3 is TGTGCCAGCAGTTTACAACCAGCCCCGAACACCGGGGAGCTGTTTTTT. The V and J genes are TRBV27 and TRBJ2-2; no clear D gene. The CDR3 loop spans 16 amino acids. Trimming stripped 2 bases from V and 0 bases from J, with 10 bases between. CDR1 MNHEY and CDR2 SMNVEV come from the germline V gene (reference sequence).